These T cell receptor beta chains were read from a single sample in a study of blood T cells in healthy people across ages. MiXCR, run by TCRdb on the 5' RACE reads, gives a single entry per CDR3 protein. The data show roughly 640,000 distinct CDR3 sequences, about 28% seen once. Source material: blood. The receptor source for this set is a woman aged 80 or older in good health. CDR3s include the opening cysteine and the closing phenylalanine or tryptophan. The D gene is left open where the match is weak. Where a row states a size, it is once, few, many or the class of an expanded clone; other rows omit it.

length	J	D	V	size	CDR3	DNA
17	TRBJ2-1	TRBD1	TRBV30	.	CAWRIRGQGISYNEQFF	TGTGCCTGGAGAATCAGGGGGCAGGGGATCTCCTACAATGAGCAGTTCTTC
15	TRBJ2-5	TRBD1	TRBV9	many	CASSVQTGGQETQYF	TGTGCCAGCAGCGTGCAGACAGGGGGCCAAGAGACCCAGTACTTC
19	TRBJ2-1	TRBD1	TRBV7-8	many	CASSTPGQGLGGSSHEQFF	TGTGCCAGCAGCACCCCGGGACAGGGGCTGGGGGGGTCCTCCCATGAGCAGTTCTTC
18	TRBJ1-5	.	TRBV15	many	CATSPLPPRSYSNQPQHF	TGTGCCACCAGCCCCCTCCCCCCAAGGTCATATAGCAATCAGCCCCAGCATTTT
16	TRBJ2-7	.	TRBV20-1	many	CSARSQKGGSSYEQYF	TGCAGTGCTAGATCGCAAAAAGGGGGGAGCTCCTACGAGCAGTACTTC
17	TRBJ1-2	TRBD1	TRBV7-8	.	CASSARQGAPANYGYTF	TGTGCCAGCAGCGCACGACAGGGGGCCCCAGCTAACTATGGCTACACCTTC
14	TRBJ2-1	TRBD2	TRBV20-1	many	CSASRTSFYNEQFF	TGCAGTGCGTCCCGGACTAGTTTTTACAATGAGCAGTTCTTC
16	TRBJ2-1	TRBD2	TRBV11-1	many	CASSFSGGTRSTEQFF	TGTGCCAGCAGCTTCAGTGGCGGGACTAGATCCACTGAGCAGTTCTTC
15	TRBJ1-6	TRBD1	TRBV27	.	CASAKGGQSNSPLHF	TGTGCCAGCGCCAAAGGGGGACAGAGTAATTCACCCCTCCACTTT
16	TRBJ1-4	.	TRBV4-3	.	CASSQDVGATNEKLFF	TGCGCCAGCAGCCAAGACGTGGGGGCAACTAATGAAAAACTGTTTTTT
14	TRBJ1-6	.	TRBV10-3	.	CAIRERVNNSPLHF	TGTGCCATCAGGGAGCGGGTCAATAATTCACCCCTCCACTTT
13	TRBJ1-1	.	TRBV9	many	CASSVAPVTSAFF	TGTGCCAGCAGCGTAGCTCCGGTAACGTCAGCTTTCTTT
13	TRBJ2-3	.	TRBV9	.	CASSVVPTDTQDF	TGTGCCAGCAGCGTAGTGCCCACAGATACGCAGGATTTT
17	TRBJ1-1	TRBD1	TRBV30	few	CAWSGGQTTFMNTEAFF	TGTGCCTGGAGTGGGGGACAGACAACATTCATGAACACTGAAGCTTTCTTT
15	TRBJ2-3	TRBD1	TRBV6-6	.	CASSCDRVATDTQYF	TGTGCCAGCAGCTGCGACAGGGTAGCCACAGATACGCAGTATTTT
13	TRBJ1-1	.	TRBV30	.	CAWSRQSNTEAFF	TGTGCCTGGAGTCGACAGTCGAACACTGAAGCTTTCTTT
15	TRBJ1-5	TRBD1	TRBV28	.	CASSFVSGGGQPQHF	TGTGCCAGCAGTTTTGTATCAGGGGGTGGGCAGCCCCAGCATTTT
14	TRBJ2-5	TRBD2	TRBV5-1	many	CASSPFGGDETQYF	TGCGCCAGCAGCCCTTTTGGGGGGGATGAGACCCAGTACTTC
13	TRBJ1-3	.	TRBV4-3	.	CASSQGGGNTIYF	TGCGCCAGCAGCCAAGGGGGGGGAAACACCATATATTTT
18	TRBJ1-5	.	TRBV15	.	CATSRYSQGQYSNQPQHF	TGTGCCACCAGCAGATATTCACAAGGACAGTATAGCAATCAGCCCCAGCATTTT
15	TRBJ2-2	.	TRBV5-5	few	CASSLQGMVAGELFF	TGTGCCAGCAGCTTGCAGGGCATGGTGGCCGGGGAGCTGTTTTTT
12	TRBJ2-5	.	TRBV20-1	.	CSARDLTNEQYF	TGCAGTGCTAGGGATCTAACAAATGAGCAGTACTTC
15	TRBJ2-7	.	TRBV7-2	.	CASSPLGTEPYEQYF	TGTGCCAGCAGCCCTCTCGGGACGGAACCCTACGAGCAGTACTTC
19	TRBJ2-7	TRBD1	TRBV4-3	.	CASSQDRLGTGLNSYEQYF	TGCGCCAGCAGCCAAGATCGATTAGGGACAGGCTTGAACTCCTACGAGCAGTACTTC
13	TRBJ2-7	TRBD1	TRBV10-3	.	CAIRAGTGAEQYF	TGTGCCATCAGGGCCGGGACAGGGGCCGAGCAGTACTTC
14	TRBJ2-7	.	TRBV20-1	many	CSARTSGSSYEQYF	TGCAGTGCTAGAACCTCGGGCAGCTCCTACGAGCAGTACTTC
14	TRBJ2-4	.	TRBV20-1	once	CSARGRLAKNIQYF	TGCAGTGCTAGAGGACGTCTAGCCAAAAACATTCAGTACTTC
15	TRBJ2-2	TRBD1	TRBV5-4	few	CASSTDRSNTGELFF	TGTGCCAGCAGCACGGACAGGTCGAACACCGGGGAGCTGTTTTTT
15	TRBJ2-4	TRBD2	TRBV9	few	CASSGGGLAKNIQYF	TGTGCCAGCAGCGGGGGGGGTCTAGCCAAAAACATTCAGTACTTC
14	TRBJ2-3	TRBD1	TRBV29-1	.	CGAGQGTDTDTQYF	TGCGGCGCTGGACAGGGGACAGACACAGATACGCAGTATTTT
13	TRBJ1-1	TRBD1	TRBV5-4	.	CARSHRDSSEAFF	TGTGCCCGCAGCCATCGGGACAGTTCTGAAGCTTTCTTT
14	TRBJ1-1	.	TRBV27	.	CASSVGASNTEAFF	TGTGCCAGCAGCGTCGGGGCTTCGAACACTGAAGCTTTCTTT
15	TRBJ2-1	TRBD2	TRBV15	many	CATIMDRGGRDEQFF	TGTGCCACCATCATGGACCGGGGGGGGAGGGATGAGCAGTTCTTC
15	TRBJ2-3	TRBD2	TRBV7-3	many	CASSRTRLAGAPQYF	TGTGCCAGCAGTCGAACCCGACTAGCGGGGGCCCCCCAGTATTTT
14	TRBJ2-7	TRBD2	TRBV7-2	many	CASSLAGGDLEQYF	TGTGCCAGCAGCTTGGCGGGAGGGGACCTCGAGCAGTACTTC
12	TRBJ1-3	.	TRBV20-1	.	CSASISGNTIYF	TGCAGTGCTTCTATCTCTGGAAACACCATATATTTT
14	TRBJ1-4	.	TRBV2	few	CASSAPQLDEKLFF	TGTGCCAGCAGTGCACCTCAACTTGATGAAAAACTGTTTTTT
15	TRBJ2-7	TRBD1	TRBV20-1	.	CSASDRDRISYEQYF	TGCAGTGCTAGCGACAGGGACAGGATCTCCTACGAGCAGTACTTC
13	TRBJ1-2	.	TRBV20-1	.	CSAGNGQIYGYTF	TGCAGTGCTGGAAACGGACAGATCTATGGCTACACCTTC
14	TRBJ1-1	.	TRBV20-1	few	CSARELQAAGEAFF	TGCAGTGCTAGAGAGCTTCAGGCGGCTGGGGAAGCTTTCTTT
12	TRBJ2-5	.	TRBV7-2	.	CASSSFTGTQYF	TGTGCCAGCAGCTCCTTCACCGGGACTCAGTACTTC
15	TRBJ2-3	TRBD2	TRBV7-2	many	CASSSSGARTDTQYF	TGTGCCAGCAGCTCCAGCGGGGCCCGCACAGATACGCAGTATTTT